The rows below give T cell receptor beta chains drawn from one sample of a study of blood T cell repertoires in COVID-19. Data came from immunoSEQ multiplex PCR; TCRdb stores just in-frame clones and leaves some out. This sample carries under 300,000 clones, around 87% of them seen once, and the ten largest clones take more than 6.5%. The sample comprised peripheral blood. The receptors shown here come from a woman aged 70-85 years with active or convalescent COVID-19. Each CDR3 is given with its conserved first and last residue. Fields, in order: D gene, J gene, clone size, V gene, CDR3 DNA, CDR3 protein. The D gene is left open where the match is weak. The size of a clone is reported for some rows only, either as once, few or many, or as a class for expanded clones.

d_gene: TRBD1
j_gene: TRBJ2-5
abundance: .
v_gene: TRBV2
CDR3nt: TGTGCCAGCAGTGGTGACAGGGTCACGTACCAAGAGACCCAGTACTTC
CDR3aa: CASSGDRVTYQETQYF

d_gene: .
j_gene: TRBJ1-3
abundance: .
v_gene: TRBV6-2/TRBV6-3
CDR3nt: TGTGCCAGCAGTTTCAACATCGCCTCTGGAAACACCATATATTTT
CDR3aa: CASSFNIASGNTIYF

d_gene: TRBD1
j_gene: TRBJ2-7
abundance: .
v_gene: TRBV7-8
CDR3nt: TGTGCCAGCAGCTTAGGGACAGGGGCCTACGAGCAGTACTTC
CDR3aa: CASSLGTGAYEQYF

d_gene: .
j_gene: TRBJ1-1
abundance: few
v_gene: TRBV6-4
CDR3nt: TGTGCCAGCAGTGCGGGAACCTCAACTGAAGCTTTCTTT
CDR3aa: CASSAGTSTEAFF

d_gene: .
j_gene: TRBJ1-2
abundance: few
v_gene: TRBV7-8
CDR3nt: TGTGCCAGCAGCTTAACCGCGGAATATGGCTACACCTTC
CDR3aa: CASSLTAEYGYTF

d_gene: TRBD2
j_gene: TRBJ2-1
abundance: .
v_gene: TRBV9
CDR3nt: TGTGCCAGCAGCTCAAGGCCTAGCGGGGGGCCAGGTGAGCAGTTCTTC
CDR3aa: CASSSRPSGGPGEQFF

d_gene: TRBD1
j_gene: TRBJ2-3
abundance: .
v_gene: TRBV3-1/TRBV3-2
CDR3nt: TGTGCCAGCAGCCAAGGGGACAGGGGATCGGCAGATACGCAGTATTTT
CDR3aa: CASSQGDRGSADTQYF

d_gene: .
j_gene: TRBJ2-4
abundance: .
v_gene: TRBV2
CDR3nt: TGTGCCAGCAGTGAACATATCACACATCTAGCCAAAAACATTCAGTACTTC
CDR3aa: CASSEHITHLAKNIQYF

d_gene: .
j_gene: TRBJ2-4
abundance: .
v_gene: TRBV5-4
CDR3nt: TGTGCCAGCACCTCACAGGGCACCAAAAACATTCAGTACTTC
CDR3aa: CASTSQGTKNIQYF

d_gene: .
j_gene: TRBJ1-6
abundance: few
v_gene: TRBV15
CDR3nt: TGTGCCACCGGGGAGAGGGCCGGATATAATTCACCCCTCCACTTT
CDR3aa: CATGERAGYNSPLHF

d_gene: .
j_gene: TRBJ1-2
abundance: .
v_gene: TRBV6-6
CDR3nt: TGTGCCAGCAGTTACTCAGGGGTGGGGTTCTACACCTTC
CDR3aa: CASSYSGVGFYTF

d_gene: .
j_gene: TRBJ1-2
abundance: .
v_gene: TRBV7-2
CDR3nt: TGTGCCAGCAGTCCTGGCAGGAACTATGGCTACACCTTC
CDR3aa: CASSPGRNYGYTF

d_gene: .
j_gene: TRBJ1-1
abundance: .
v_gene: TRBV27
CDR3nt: TGTGCCAGCAGTTGGGGGGGGGCCATGAACACTGAAGCTTTCTTT
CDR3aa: CASSWGGAMNTEAFF

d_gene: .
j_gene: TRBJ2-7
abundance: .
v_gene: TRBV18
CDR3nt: TGTGCCAGCTCACCACAACAGGGGGGGAACGAGCAGTACTTC
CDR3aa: CASSPQQGGNEQYF

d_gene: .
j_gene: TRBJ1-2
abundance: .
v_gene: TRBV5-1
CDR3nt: TGCGCCAGCTCCTCCTGGGGGGGGAATGGCTACACCTTC
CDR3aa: CASSSWGGNGYTF

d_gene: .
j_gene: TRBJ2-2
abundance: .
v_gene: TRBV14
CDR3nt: TGTGCCAGCAGCCAAACCGGTTTTACCGGGGAGCTGTTTTTT
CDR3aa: CASSQTGFTGELFF

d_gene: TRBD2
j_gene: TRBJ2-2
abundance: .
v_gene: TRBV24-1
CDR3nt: TGTGCCACCCGTGGTAGCGGGGGGGCAGTCCCCGGGGAGCTGTTTTTT
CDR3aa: CATRGSGGAVPGELFF

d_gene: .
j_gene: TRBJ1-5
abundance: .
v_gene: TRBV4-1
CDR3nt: TGCGCCAGCAGCCAAGGAGACAGGCACGATCAGCATTTT
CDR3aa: CASSQGDRHDQHF

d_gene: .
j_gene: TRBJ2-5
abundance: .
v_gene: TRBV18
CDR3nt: TGTGCCAGCTCACCAGGACAGCAAGAGACCCAGTACTTC
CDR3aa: CASSPGQQETQYF

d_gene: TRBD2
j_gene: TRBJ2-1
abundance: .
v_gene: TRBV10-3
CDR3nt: TGTGCTACTTCTTCTAGCGGGGGTTCCTACAATGAGCAGTTCTTC
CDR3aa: CATSSSGGSYNEQFF

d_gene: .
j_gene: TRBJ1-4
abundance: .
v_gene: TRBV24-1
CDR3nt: TGTGCCACCAGTGGTCCCGCGAGAGGGGGAGCCGAAAAACTGTTTTTT
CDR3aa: CATSGPARGGAEKLFF

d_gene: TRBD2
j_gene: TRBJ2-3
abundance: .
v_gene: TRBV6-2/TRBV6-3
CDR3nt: TGTGCCAGCAGTCGAGCGGGGGCAAACACAGATACGCAGTATTTT
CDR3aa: CASSRAGANTDTQYF

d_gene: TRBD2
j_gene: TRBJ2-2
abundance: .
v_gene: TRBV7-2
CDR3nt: TGTGCCAGCAGCTTATTCCGGGGGGGCACCGGGGAGCTGTTTTTT
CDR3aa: CASSLFRGGTGELFF

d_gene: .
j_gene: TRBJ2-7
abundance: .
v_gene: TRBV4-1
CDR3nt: TGCGCCAGCAGCCAAATGTGGGGCCGGGACAACGTCTACGAGCAGTACTTC
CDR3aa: CASSQMWGRDNVYEQYF

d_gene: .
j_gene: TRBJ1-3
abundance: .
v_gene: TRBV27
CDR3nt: TGTGCCAGCAGTCCGCGCACTGTTGGCGGGGCCTTTGGAAACACCATATATTTT
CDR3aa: CASSPRTVGGAFGNTIYF

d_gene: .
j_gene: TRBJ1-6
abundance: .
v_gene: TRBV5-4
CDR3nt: TGTGCCAGCAGCTTATCAGGGGTCGGCTCCTATAATTCACCCCTCCACTTT
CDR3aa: CASSLSGVGSYNSPLHF

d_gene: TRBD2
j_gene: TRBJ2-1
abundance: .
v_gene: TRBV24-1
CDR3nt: TGTGCCGCTAGCGGGGGAACAAGCTCCTACAATGAGCAGTTCTTC
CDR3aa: CAASGGTSSYNEQFF

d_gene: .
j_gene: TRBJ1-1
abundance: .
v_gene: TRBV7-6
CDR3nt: TGTGCCAGCAGCTTAATTAGAGGGAACACTGAAGCTTTCTTT
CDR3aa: CASSLIRGNTEAFF

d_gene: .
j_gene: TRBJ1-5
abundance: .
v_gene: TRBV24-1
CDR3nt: TGTGCCACCAGTGTAGGGGGGGCTCTCCCTTACAATCAGCCCCAGCATTTT
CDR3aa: CATSVGGALPYNQPQHF

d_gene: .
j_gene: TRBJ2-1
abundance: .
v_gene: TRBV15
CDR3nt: TGTGCCACCAGCAGAGCCCCGGCCGGGGGAAATGAGCAGTTCTTC
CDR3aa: CATSRAPAGGNEQFF

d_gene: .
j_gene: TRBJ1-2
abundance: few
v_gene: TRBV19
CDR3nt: TGTGCCAGTAGTATGGTCCCTCAGGGGAACTATGGCTACACCTTC
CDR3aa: CASSMVPQGNYGYTF

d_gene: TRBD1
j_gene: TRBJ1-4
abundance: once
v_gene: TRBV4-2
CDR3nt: TGTGCCAGCAGCCAAGATTCCGACAGGGTCAGTCTAAAATCAACTAATGAAAAACTGTTTTTT
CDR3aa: CASSQDSDRVSLKSTNEKLFF

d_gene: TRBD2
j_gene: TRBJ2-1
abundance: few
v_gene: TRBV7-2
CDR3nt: TGTGCCAGCAGCGCAGCGGGGGGTTCCTACAATGAGCAGTTCTTC
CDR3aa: CASSAAGGSYNEQFF

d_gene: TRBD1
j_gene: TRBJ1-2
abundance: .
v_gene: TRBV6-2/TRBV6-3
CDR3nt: TGTGCCAGCAGCCTGGGACAGGGATGGGGCTACACCTTC
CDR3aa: CASSLGQGWGYTF